This entry describes one T cell receptor (beta chain). This specimen comes from a study of identical twins. Germline V gives CDR1 ENHRY, CDR2 SYGVKD. Between the trimmed V and J ends, which lost 3 bases and 0 bases, there was a span of 3 bases. This CDR3 region has 14 residues. Each CDR3 protein is one row after TCRdb ran MiXCR on the 5' RACE reads. The sample yields roughly 720,000 distinct CDR3 sequences, 15% to 20% seen once. The sample was also linked to a second study, of T cells expressing NK-cell markers.

Material for sequencing was PBMCs. This chain joins TRBV10-3 and TRBJ2-6; D gene uncertain. The sequence derives from a woman between 18 and 29 years old in good health. The CDR3 DNA reads as TGTGCCATCAGTGACCCCTCTGGGGCCAACGTCCTGACTTTC. Protein product: CAISDPSGANVLTF.